These T cell receptor beta chains were read from a single sample in a study of T-cell memory formation after mild COVID-19. TCRdb itself ran the 5' RACE reads through MiXCR, one entry per CDR3 protein. Here the sample spans tens of thousands of distinct CDR3 sequences, 15% to 20% being singletons. Sequenced: PBMCs or a T cell subset sorted from them (not recorded which). The source is an adult woman who had mild COVID-19 (a few samples of this study predate the infection). Cell type and time point are not known. Both conserved end residues are part of each CDR3. The D gene is left open where the match is weak. Clone size is stated in some rows and not others, as once, few, many or a class when expanded.

>few|-|TRBV29-1|TRBJ2-7
TGCAGCGTTGAAGGCACAGGGCTAGACTACGAGCAGTACTTC
CSVEGTGLDYEQYF
>few|-|TRBV12-3/TRBV12-4|TRBJ2-5
TGTGCCAGCAGTTTCAGTAGTGGGAGAGAGACCCAGTACTTC
CASSFSSGRETQYF
>-|-|TRBV7-8|TRBJ2-7
TGTGCCAGCAGCTTATTCCAAACAGGCTACGAGCAGTACTTC
CASSLFQTGYEQYF
>-|-|TRBV12-3/TRBV12-4|TRBJ2-1
TGTGCCAGCAGCCCCGGCAGCGCCTACAATGAGCAGTTCTTC
CASSPGSAYNEQFF
>few|-|TRBV5-1|TRBJ1-1
TGCGCCAGCAGCACCACTATTGGCACTGAAGCTTTCTTT
CASSTTIGTEAFF
>-|-|TRBV6-5|TRBJ1-1
TGTGCCAGCAGAAAGAACAGGGTCACTGAAGCTTTCTTT
CASRKNRVTEAFF
>-|TRBD1|TRBV18|TRBJ2-2
TGTGCCAGCTCACACAGGGGGAGCGCGAACACCGGGGAGCTGTTTTTT
CASSHRGSANTGELFF
>few|-|TRBV7-9|TRBJ2-5
TGTGCCAGCCTCCGGGCAGACCAAGAGACCCAGTACTTC
CASLRADQETQYF
>few|TRBD2|TRBV20-1|TRBJ2-1
TGCAGTGCCATCGGACTAGAAGCCTACAATGAGCAGTTCTTC
CSAIGLEAYNEQFF
>few|-|TRBV7-2|TRBJ2-7
TGTGCCAGCAGACCAGGGGGGAGCTCCTACGAGCAGTACTTC
CASRPGGSSYEQYF
>few|-|TRBV7-9|TRBJ1-1
TGTGCCAGCAGCCCGGGACCAAACACTGAAGCTTTCTTT
CASSPGPNTEAFF
>few|-|TRBV5-5|TRBJ2-1
TGTGCCAGCAGCTTTATGACGAACGACAATGAGCAGTTCTTC
CASSFMTNDNEQFF
>few|-|TRBV18|TRBJ2-5
TGTGCCAGCTCACCCATCATTGGACACCTCCCGCCTGAGACCCAGTACTTC
CASSPIIGHLPPETQYF
>-|TRBD1|TRBV5-1|TRBJ2-3
TGCGCCAGCAGCACCGGGACAGGGGGCGCAGATACGCAGTATTTT
CASSTGTGGADTQYF
>-|-|TRBV29-1|TRBJ2-3
TGCAGCGTTGCGGGTTGGGAACCAAACACAGATACGCAGTATTTT
CSVAGWEPNTDTQYF
>few|TRBD2|TRBV4-2|TRBJ2-7
TGTGCCAGCAGCCCCGGGACTAGCGGGATGGGCCAGGACGAGCAGTACTTC
CASSPGTSGMGQDEQYF
>-|TRBD2|TRBV27|TRBJ2-3
TGTGCCAGCAGTCGCGGGAGGGCCTGGGATACGCAGTATTTT
CASSRGRAWDTQYF
>few|TRBD2|TRBV7-9|TRBJ2-1
TGTGCCAGCAGCCAGGGACTAGCGGGGAAGAACAATGAGCAGTTCTTC
CASSQGLAGKNNEQFF
>few|TRBD2|TRBV7-9|TRBJ2-5
TGTGCCAGCAGCTCGGGACTAGCGGGGCATGAAGGGACCCAGTACTTC
CASSSGLAGHEGTQYF
>-|-|TRBV7-9|TRBJ1-1
TGTGACAGCAGCCCCCCCGGGGGGCGGCCGAACACTGAAGCTTTCTTT
CDSSPPGGRPNTEAFF
>many|-|TRBV7-8|TRBJ2-3
TGTGCCAGCAGCTTTACCAGGGGATCTAGCACAGATACGCAGTATTTT
CASSFTRGSSTDTQYF
>-|-|TRBV11-1|TRBJ2-1
TGTGCCAGCAGCTTGGGACAAGGCTACAATGAGCAGTTCTTC
CASSLGQGYNEQFF
>-|TRBD1|TRBV12-5|TRBJ1-1
TGTGCTAGTGGTCCCCCCGGGACAGGGTTCACTGAAGCTTTCTTT
CASGPPGTGFTEAFF
>-|-|TRBV7-9|TRBJ2-1
TGTGCCAGCAGCCCCGTGGGGGGACCCTACAATGAGCAGTTCTTC
CASSPVGGPYNEQFF
>many|-|TRBV4-2|TRBJ2-5
TGTGCCAGCAGCCAAGAGGTGGGAATGGAGACCCAGTACTTC
CASSQEVGMETQYF
>few|-|TRBV4-1|TRBJ1-2
TGCGCCAGCAGCCCCGGGCAGTCGGACTCGAGCGACTACACCTTC
CASSPGQSDSSDYTF
>-|-|TRBV5-6|TRBJ1-1
TGTGCCGCAGGGCGGACTCGAGCTGAAGCTTTCTTT
CAAGRTRAEAFF
>-|TRBD2|TRBV29-1|TRBJ2-1
TGCAGCGATGGACTAGCGGACAATGAGCAGTTCTTC
CSDGLADNEQFF
>-|-|TRBV4-1|TRBJ2-7
TGCGCCAGCAGCCAAGGCAGGGTGCGGACCTACGAGCAGTACTTC
CASSQGRVRTYEQYF
>-|TRBD2|TRBV29-1|TRBJ2-7
TGCAGCGTTGTGGAGGGAGGGCCCGCCTACGAGCAGTACTTC
CSVVEGGPAYEQYF
>-|TRBD2|TRBV20-1|TRBJ2-7
TGCAGTGCTAGAGAAGCGGGGCTCTACGAGCAGTACTTC
CSAREAGLYEQYF